The 12 T cell receptor beta chains below all came from one sample that was sequenced in a study of blood T cell repertoires in COVID-19. Some clones are missing from TCRdb's copy, which holds only in-frame ones; the method was immunoSEQ multiplex PCR. The sample has 150,000 to 200,000 clones, more than 80% seen once. The sequenced sample consisted of PBMCs or T cells enriched from blood (not recorded which). The receptor source for this set is a man between 35 and 55 years old who had recovered from COVID-19.

The CDR3 sequence is CASRDRGNSPLHF. The CDR3, as DNA: TGTGCCAGTAGAGACAGGGGTAATTCACCCCTCCACTTT. The chain employs TRBV19 and TRBJ1-6, with 8 positions matching TRBD1. Germline values: CDR1 LNHDA, CDR2 SQIVND (reference sequence). The CDR3 covers 13 residues. J lost 6 bases, V lost 6 bases, and 1 base had no gene match.

J is TRBJ2-3 and V is TRBV5-5; 8 bases are shared with TRBD1. With V trimmed by 3 bases and J by 1 base, 7 bases remained unmatched. From germline, CDR1 is SGHKS and CDR2 YYEKEE (reference sequence). This CDR3 comprises 16 residues. CDR3 amino acids: CASSSGWGQGTDTQYF. The CDR3 DNA follows: TGTGCCAGCAGCTCAGGTTGGGGACAGGGCACAGATACGCAGTATTTT.

The chain uses TRBV27 and TRBJ2-3; 8 bases are a match to TRBD1. Germline V CDR1 and CDR2: MNHEY, SMNVEV (reference sequence). The CDR3 loop spans 18 amino acids. Trimming cost V 8 bases and J 3 bases; bases outside gene matches: 19. This CDR3 is CASRSRTGFGLWTDTQYF. CDR3 in DNA: TGTGCCAGCCGCTCAAGGACAGGGTTCGGCCTTTGGACAGATACGCAGTATTTT.

The V gene is TRBV10-1, the J gene TRBJ1-6; D is uncertain. The CDR3 runs 14 residues. Trimming pared 10 bases from V and 8 bases from J, leaving 18 bases between. Germline-derived CDR1 and CDR2 are WNHNN and SYGVQD (reference sequence). As DNA, the CDR3 is TGCGCCACCCAGGCGGGCCCGCCGGATTCACCCCTCCACTTT. This encodes CATQAGPPDSPLHF.

The chain joins TRBV20-1 to TRBJ1-4, with D uncertain. V gave up 3 bases and J gave up 0 bases, with 11 bases separating them. Germline V gives CDR1 DFQATT, CDR2 SNEGSKA (reference sequence). This CDR3 contains 15 residues. This chain's CDR3 is CSASPGGPTNEKLFF. CDR3 DNA: TGCAGTGCTAGTCCTGGCGGCCCAACTAATGAAAAACTGTTTTTT.

The rearrangement uses TRBV11-3 and TRBJ1-4, with 10 bases fitting TRBD1. The V gene's germline CDR1 is SGHNT and CDR2 YENEEA. The CDR3 sequence is 15 residues long. V shed 8 bases, J shed 3 bases, and the junction held 6 bases outside the gene matches. Here the CDR3 reads CASATGGFANEKLFF. CDR3 in DNA: TGTGCCAGCGCGACAGGGGGCTTCGCTAATGAAAAACTGTTTTTT.

The chain uses TRBV28 and TRBJ1-2; the match to TRBD1 covers 10 bases. From germline, CDR1 is MDHEN and CDR2 SYDVKM. This CDR3 has 13 amino acids. The trim removed 8 bases at V and 8 bases at J, leaving 8 bases unmatched. CDR3 nucleotides: TGTGCCAGCCGATCGACAGGGGGCGAGGGCTACACCTTC. Translation gives CASRSTGGEGYTF.

CDR3 sequence: CASSSTGRIGYTF. The CDR3 nucleotides are TGTGCCAGCAGTTCGACAGGGCGGATAGGCTACACCTTC. V and J are TRBV12-3 or TRBV12-4 and TRBJ1-2, with TRBD1 identical over 7 bases. This CDR3 contains 13 residues. J was trimmed by 8 bases and V by 4 bases; bases with no gene match: 7.

In DNA, the CDR3 is TGTGCCAGCAGCTCACCCGACAGGGGAAACACCATATATTTT. This gives the protein CASSSPDRGNTIYF. J is TRBJ1-3 and V is TRBV7-9; possible D gene TRBD1, 6 bases. Germline V gene data show CDR1 as SEHNR and CDR2 as FQNEAQ (reference sequence). V was pared by 4 bases and J by 4 bases, with 11 bases between. CDR3 length: 14 residues.

CDR3 sequence reads: CASSETRSRTGVFGGYTF. DNA for the CDR3: TGTGCCAGCAGTGAAACACGATCCAGGACAGGGGTTTTTGGAGGCTACACCTTC. V gene TRBV6-1 combines with J gene TRBJ1-2; 9 positions agree with TRBD1. The CDR3 loop spans 18 amino acids. The V segment lost 2 bases and the J segment 8 bases; nucleotides outside the gene matches: 18. Germline loops: CDR1 MNHNS, CDR2 SASEGT.

The chain uses TRBV5-1 and TRBJ2-1; 9 bases match TRBD1. V shed 4 bases, J shed 6 bases, and the junction held 11 bases outside the gene matches. Germline V gene data show CDR1 as SGHRS and CDR2 as YFSETQ. The CDR3 totals 16 residues. The CDR3 loop is CASSTLTGGTGNEQFF. For the CDR3, the DNA is TGCGCCAGCAGCACCTTAACAGGGGGCACTGGCAATGAGCAGTTCTTC. The full variable domain, its missing parts supplied by reference TRBV5-1 and TRBJ2-1, is KAGVTQTPRYLIKTRGQQVTLSCSPISGHRSVSWYQQTPGQGLQFLFEYFSETQRNKGNFPGRFSGRQFSNSRSEMNVSTLELGDSALYLCASSTLTGGTGNEQFFGPGTRLTVL.

The V and J genes are TRBV11-3 and TRBJ1-1, with unresolved D. CDR3 length: 13 amino acids. Germline V gives CDR1 SGHNT, CDR2 YENEEA. Trimming cost V 3 bases and J 0 bases, with 5 bases left between them. The CDR3, as DNA: TGTGCCAGCAGCTTGAGAGTGAACACTGAAGCTTTCTTT. This translates into CASSLRVNTEAFF.